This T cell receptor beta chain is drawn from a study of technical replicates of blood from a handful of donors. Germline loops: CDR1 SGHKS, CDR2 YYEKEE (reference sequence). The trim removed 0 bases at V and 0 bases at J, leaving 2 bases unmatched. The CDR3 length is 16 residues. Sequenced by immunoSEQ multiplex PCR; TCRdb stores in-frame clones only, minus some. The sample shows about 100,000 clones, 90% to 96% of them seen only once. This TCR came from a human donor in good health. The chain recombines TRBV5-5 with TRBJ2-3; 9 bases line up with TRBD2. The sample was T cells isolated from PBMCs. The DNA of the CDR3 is TGTGCCAGCAGCTTGGCACTAGCGGGCAGCACAGATACGCAGTATTTT. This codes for CASSLALAGSTDTQYF.